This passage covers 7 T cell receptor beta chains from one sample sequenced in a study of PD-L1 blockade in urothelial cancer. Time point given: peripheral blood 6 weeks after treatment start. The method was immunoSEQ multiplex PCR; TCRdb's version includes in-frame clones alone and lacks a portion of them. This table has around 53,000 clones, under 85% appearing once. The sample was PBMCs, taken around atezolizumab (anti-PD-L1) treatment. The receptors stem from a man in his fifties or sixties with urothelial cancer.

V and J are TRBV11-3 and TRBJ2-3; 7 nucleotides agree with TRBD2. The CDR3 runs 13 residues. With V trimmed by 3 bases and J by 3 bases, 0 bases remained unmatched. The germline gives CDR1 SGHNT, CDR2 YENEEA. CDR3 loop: CASSFGRTDTQYF. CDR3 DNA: TGTGCCAGCAGCTTCGGGAGGACAGATACGCAGTATTTT.

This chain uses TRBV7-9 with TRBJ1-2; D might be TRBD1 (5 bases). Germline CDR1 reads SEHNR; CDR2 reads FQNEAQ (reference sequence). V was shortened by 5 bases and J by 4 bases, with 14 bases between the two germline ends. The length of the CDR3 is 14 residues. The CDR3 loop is CASSPPGLSYGYTF. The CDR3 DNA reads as TGTGCCAGCAGCCCCCCAGGGCTGAGCTATGGCTACACCTTC.

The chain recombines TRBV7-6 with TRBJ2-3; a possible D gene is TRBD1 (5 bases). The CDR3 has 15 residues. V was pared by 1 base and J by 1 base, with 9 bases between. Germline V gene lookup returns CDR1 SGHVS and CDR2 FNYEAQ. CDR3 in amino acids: CASSLGRGRTDTQYF. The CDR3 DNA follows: TGTGCCAGCAGCTTAGGAAGGGGTCGCACAGATACGCAGTATTTT.

CDR3 amino acids: CASSPRPGTDTQYF. CDR3 nucleotides: TGTGCCAGCTCACCACGTCCGGGCACAGATACGCAGTATTTT. This chain joins TRBV18 and TRBJ2-3; unclear D gene. Germline V gene data show CDR1 as KGHSH and CDR2 as LQKENI. The CDR3 extends over 14 amino acids. V was clipped by 1 base and J by 1 base, with 6 bases between them.

The CDR3 DNA is TGTGCCAGCAGCTTATCGAGCGAGTCGGACACTGAAGCTTTCTTT. Translating it yields CASSLSSESDTEAFF. The chain joins TRBV7-3 to TRBJ1-1; no firm D call. CDR1 and CDR2 from the germline V gene are SGHTA and FQGTGA. CDR3 size: 15 residues. Trimming left V 2 bases short and J 3 bases short, with 13 bases between.

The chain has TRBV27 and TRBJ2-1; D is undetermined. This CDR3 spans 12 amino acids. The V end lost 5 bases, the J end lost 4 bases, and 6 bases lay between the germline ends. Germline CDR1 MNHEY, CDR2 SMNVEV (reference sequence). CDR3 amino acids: CASSLTYNEQFF. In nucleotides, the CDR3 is TGTGCCAGCAGTCTGACATACAATGAGCAGTTCTTC.

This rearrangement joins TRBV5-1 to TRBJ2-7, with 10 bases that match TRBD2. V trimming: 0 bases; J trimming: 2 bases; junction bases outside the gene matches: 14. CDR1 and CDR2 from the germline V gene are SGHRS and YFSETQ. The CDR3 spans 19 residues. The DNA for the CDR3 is TGCGCCAGCAGCTTGGGGTATCGGGCTAGCGGGGGAACGACCTACGAGCAGTACTTC. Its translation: CASSLGYRASGGTTYEQYF. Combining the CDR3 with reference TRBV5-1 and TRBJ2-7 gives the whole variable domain KAGVTQTPRYLIKTRGQQVTLSCSPISGHRSVSWYQQTPGQGLQFLFEYFSETQRNKGNFPGRFSGRQFSNSRSEMNVSTLELGDSALYLCASSLGYRASGGTTYEQYFGPGTRLTVT.